These T cell receptor beta chains were read from a single sample in a study of T cell repertoires in cytomegalovirus infection. TCRdb fed the reads into MiXCR, producing one record per CDR3 protein. The table records some 170,000 distinct CDR3 sequences, about 18% of them present only once. Specimen: CD8+ T cells from PBMCs. The source of these receptors is a human donor in good health (CMV status not recorded). Some clones in this sample may be carry-over from other donors' samples. CDR3s include the opening cysteine and the closing phenylalanine or tryptophan. The D gene is left open where the match is weak. Size is omitted from some rows. Given values are once, few, many or a class for expanded clones.

CDR3 length	clone size	J gene	D gene	V gene	CDR3 DNA	CDR3 protein
15	NA	TRBJ1-2	TRBD1	TRBV11-2	TGTGCCAGCAGCTCGGACAGGGGAACGTTTTATGGCTACACCTTC	CASSSDRGTFYGYTF
13	NA	TRBJ1-2	NA	TRBV20-1	TGCAGTGCTTATAAGACAGATTACTATGGCTACACCTTC	CSAYKTDYYGYTF
13	NA	TRBJ1-2	TRBD1	TRBV6-1	TGTGCCAGCAGTGAGGGACAGGTTCGCGGCTACACCTTC	CASSEGQVRGYTF
14	few	TRBJ1-2	TRBD1	TRBV7-9	TGTGCCAGCAGCTGGAAGACAGGGATCGACGGCTACACCTTC	CASSWKTGIDGYTF
15	few	TRBJ2-3	NA	TRBV28	TGTGCCAGCAGTTCCTACAAGGAGATCACAGATACGCAGTATTTT	CASSSYKEITDTQYF
14	few	TRBJ1-2	NA	TRBV12-3/TRBV12-4	TGTGCCAGCAGTTTGGGTATTCTTGGTAATGGCTACACCTTC	CASSLGILGNGYTF
14	few	TRBJ2-7	NA	TRBV6-6	TGTGCCAGCAGTTATGGAAGGACCACCTACGAGCAGTACTTC	CASSYGRTTYEQYF
14	NA	TRBJ2-7	NA	TRBV4-1	TGCGCCAGCAGCCAAGACGCGGGAAACTACGAGCAGTACTTC	CASSQDAGNYEQYF
13	few	TRBJ2-1	NA	TRBV4-2	TGTGCCAGCAAAAAGAGCGGATACAATGAGCAGTTCTTC	CASKKSGYNEQFF
14	NA	TRBJ2-1	NA	TRBV27	TGTGCCAGCAGTTCCACGGGGGACTACAATGAGCAGTTCTTC	CASSSTGDYNEQFF
17	few	TRBJ2-7	NA	TRBV6-9	TGTGCCAGCAGTCCGAGGACAGGGAAGACTAGCTACTACGAGCAGTACTTC	CASSPRTGKTSYYEQYF
14	many	TRBJ2-7	NA	TRBV7-2	TGTGCCAGCAGCTTATCCGGCAGCTCCTACGAGCAGTACTTC	CASSLSGSSYEQYF
17	few	TRBJ2-1	TRBD1	TRBV6-2/TRBV6-3	TGTGCCAGCAGATGTCCTAACCGGGACAGGGAAGACAATGAGCAGTTCTTC	CASRCPNRDREDNEQFF
12	NA	TRBJ2-7	NA	TRBV10-2	TGCGCCAGCAGTGAAGGGGACTACGAGCAGTACTTC	CASSEGDYEQYF
16	NA	TRBJ2-7	NA	TRBV10-3	TGTGCCATCAGTGAGTCGAAAGCAGGCCCTATCTTTACGCAGTACTTC	CAISESKAGPIFTQYF
12	NA	TRBJ2-7	NA	TRBV7-2	TGTGCCAGCAGCTTCGACCCCCGCGAGCAGTACTTC	CASSFDPREQYF
15	few	TRBJ2-5	NA	TRBV6-2/TRBV6-3	TGTGCCAGCAGTTACCTCCGGGACAATCAAGAGACCCAGTACTTC	CASSYLRDNQETQYF
15	NA	TRBJ2-6	NA	TRBV7-8	TGTGCCAGCAGCTTAGCGGCAGCTGGGGCCAACGTCCTGACTTTC	CASSLAAAGANVLTF
17	NA	TRBJ2-3	TRBD2	TRBV7-9	TGTGCCAGCAGCTTCGGGACTAGCGGGGGCCTGGGGGATACGCAGTATTTT	CASSFGTSGGLGDTQYF
11	NA	TRBJ1-1	NA	TRBV4-1	TGCGCCAGCAGCCAGGGTGCGGCGGTTTTCTTT	CASSQGAAVFF
15	NA	TRBJ2-3	NA	TRBV28	TGTGCCAGCAGTTTGTTCGGAGCCCTCACAGATACGCAGTATTTT	CASSLFGALTDTQYF
16	NA	TRBJ2-5	NA	TRBV18	TGTGCCAGCTCACCGATGGCAGGAGGGGCACAAGAGACCCAGTACTTC	CASSPMAGGAQETQYF
14	NA	TRBJ2-1	TRBD2	TRBV9	TGTGCCAGCAGCGAGAGCGGGGCCCACAATGAGCAGTTCTTC	CASSESGAHNEQFF
15	few	TRBJ2-7	NA	TRBV6-2/TRBV6-3	TGTGCCAGCAGTATGGGGAACCAGATTACCTACGAGCAGTACTTC	CASSMGNQITYEQYF
20	many	TRBJ1-5	TRBD1	TRBV12-3/TRBV12-4	TGTGCCAGCAGCCATACCCCGGGACAGGGACCCTTTTATAGCAATCAGCCCCAGCATTTT	CASSHTPGQGPFYSNQPQHF
16	few	TRBJ2-1	TRBD1	TRBV7-9	TGTGCCAGCAGCACTAGGGGACAGCCGTACTACAATGAGCAGTTCTTC	CASSTRGQPYYNEQFF
14	NA	TRBJ2-7	NA	TRBV20-1	TGCAGTGCTAGAGCTGGCGGGGCTGACTACGAGCAGTACTTC	CSARAGGADYEQYF
15	NA	TRBJ2-6	NA	TRBV20-1	TGCAGTGCGAAGGGGGTTCACTCTGGGGCCAACGTCCTGACTTTC	CSAKGVHSGANVLTF
15	NA	TRBJ2-7	NA	TRBV7-8	TGTGCCAGCAGCTACCTGGCGGGGAGCTCCTACGAGCAGTACTTC	CASSYLAGSSYEQYF
13	NA	TRBJ2-1	TRBD1	TRBV20-1	TGCAGTGCGGCAGGGGGCGTTGACAATGAGCAGTTCTTC	CSAAGGVDNEQFF
18	NA	TRBJ1-5	TRBD1	TRBV7-2	TGTGCCAGATACCGGGACAGGGAGAAATTTTATAGCAATCAGCCCCAGCATTTT	CARYRDREKFYSNQPQHF
14	NA	TRBJ1-1	NA	TRBV7-9	TGTGCCAGCAGCTTATTCGGTCTGAACACTGAAGCTTTCTTT	CASSLFGLNTEAFF
14	NA	TRBJ1-6	NA	TRBV6-2/TRBV6-3	TGTGCCAGCAGTTACTCGAGTCGACTGACACCCCTCCACTTT	CASSYSSRLTPLHF
15	NA	TRBJ1-2	TRBD1	TRBV9	TGTGCCAGCAGCGTAGGTATAGGACAGGGCGGCGGCTACACCTTC	CASSVGIGQGGGYTF
16	NA	TRBJ2-6	NA	TRBV7-6	TGTGCCAGCAGCTTAGCTCCAAGGTCCGGGGCCAACGTCCTGACTTTC	CASSLAPRSGANVLTF
12	few	TRBJ2-1	NA	TRBV11-2	TGTGCCAGCAGCTTTTTCGGCGATGAGCAGTTCTTC	CASSFFGDEQFF
11	few	TRBJ1-1	NA	TRBV29-1	TGCAGCGTTGCAGTGGGCCCTGAAGCTTTCTTT	CSVAVGPEAFF
15	few	TRBJ2-3	TRBD2	TRBV7-2	TGTGCCAGCAGCTCTAGCGGGGGGGCAGTAGATACGCAGTATTTT	CASSSSGGAVDTQYF
14	few	TRBJ1-1	NA	TRBV28	TGTGCCAGCAGTTTCGCACAGACGAACACTGAAGCTTTCTTT	CASSFAQTNTEAFF
18	NA	TRBJ2-1	TRBD2	TRBV4-1	TGCGCCAGCAGCCAAGAGGATAGCGGGGGCCCCGGGTACAATGAGCAGTTCTTC	CASSQEDSGGPGYNEQFF
16	NA	TRBJ1-4	NA	TRBV5-1	TGCGCCAGCAGCGTAGGGGATGGACCACCTAATGAAAAACTGTTTTTT	CASSVGDGPPNEKLFF
16	many	TRBJ1-5	NA	TRBV7-2	TGTGCCAGCAGGTTGTCCGGGGCAGGACCCAATCAGCCCCAGCATTTT	CASRLSGAGPNQPQHF
14	few	TRBJ2-7	NA	TRBV10-3	TGTGCCATCAGTGAGTCTTCCGATCACTACGAGCAGTACTTC	CAISESSDHYEQYF
15	once	TRBJ2-1	TRBD2	TRBV20-1	TGCAGTGCTAGGACCCAGCGGGGGGCATTCAATGAGCAGTTCTTC	CSARTQRGAFNEQFF
12	NA	TRBJ1-5	NA	TRBV12-3/TRBV12-4	TGTGCCAGCAGAACAGGGACTCAGCCCCAGCATTTT	CASRTGTQPQHF